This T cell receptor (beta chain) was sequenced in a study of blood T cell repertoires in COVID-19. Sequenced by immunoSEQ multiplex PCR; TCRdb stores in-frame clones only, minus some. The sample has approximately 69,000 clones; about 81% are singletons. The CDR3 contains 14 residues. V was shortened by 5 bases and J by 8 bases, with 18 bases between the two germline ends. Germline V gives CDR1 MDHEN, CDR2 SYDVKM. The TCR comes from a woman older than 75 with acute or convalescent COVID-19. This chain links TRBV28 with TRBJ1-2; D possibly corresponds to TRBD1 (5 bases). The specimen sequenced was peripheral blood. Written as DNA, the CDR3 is TGTGCCAGCAGTCAGGGCGCCCACCGCTGGGGCTACACCTTC. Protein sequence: CASSQGAHRWGYTF.